These 4 T cell receptor beta chains came from one sample sequenced in a study of cytomegalovirus exposure and HLA in healthy donors. PCR was performed using 60 Vbeta and 13 Jbeta primers. Sequencing used immunoSEQ multiplex PCR; TCRdb keeps in-frame clones, though not all of them. Among 200,000 to 250,000 clones, around 80% were seen once, and the ten largest hold roughly 16%. The sample taken for sequencing was PBMCs. These receptors came from a man aged 40-50 years in good health and CMV-seronegative.

The rearrangement uses TRBV15 and TRBJ1-5; TRBD1 matches 8 bases. Trimming cost V 7 bases and J 0 bases; bases outside gene matches: 2. The CDR3 loop spans 14 amino acids. Germline V CDR1 and CDR2: LNHNV, YYDKDF (reference sequence). As DNA, the CDR3 is TGTGCCACCACGGGACAGGATAGCAATCAGCCCCAGCATTTT. Residues: CATTGQDSNQPQHF.

The chain recombines TRBV7-9 with TRBJ1-1; 9 nucleotides line up with TRBD1. The CDR3 sequence is 13 residues long. Germline V lookup: CDR1 SEHNR, CDR2 FQNEAQ (reference sequence). V was pared by 6 bases and J by 2 bases, with 1 base of the junction left unmatched. The CDR3 DNA follows: TGTGCCAGCAGTACAGGGGGCAACACTGAAGCTTTCTTT. Amino acids: CASSTGGNTEAFF. Combining the CDR3 with reference TRBV7-9 and TRBJ1-1 gives the whole variable domain DTGVSQNPRHKITKRGQNVTFRCDPISEHNRLYWYRQTLGQGPEFLTYFQNEAQLEKSRLLSDRFSAERPKGSFSTLEIQRTEQGDSAMYLCASSTGGNTEAFFGQGTRLTVV.

This sequence joins TRBV2 and TRBJ2-5; possibly TRBD2 for D (6 bases). The CDR3 is 14 amino acids. V was shortened by 5 bases and J by 5 bases, with 15 bases between the two germline ends. Germline CDR1 and CDR2: SNHLY and FYNNEI. The CDR3 coding sequence is TGTGCCAGCAGTAGGGACTCCCTGGGGGAGACCCAGTACTTC. Its protein product is CASSRDSLGETQYF.

This chain connects TRBV6-5 to TRBJ2-5, with a tentative D call TRBD2 (5 bases). V lost 5 bases and J lost 5, with 6 bases in between. Germline CDR1 reads MNHEY; CDR2 reads SVGAGI. The CDR3 sequence is 11 residues long. Here the CDR3 reads CASSPGETQYF. The CDR3 DNA sequence: TGTGCCAGCAGTCCGGGGGAGACCCAGTACTTC.